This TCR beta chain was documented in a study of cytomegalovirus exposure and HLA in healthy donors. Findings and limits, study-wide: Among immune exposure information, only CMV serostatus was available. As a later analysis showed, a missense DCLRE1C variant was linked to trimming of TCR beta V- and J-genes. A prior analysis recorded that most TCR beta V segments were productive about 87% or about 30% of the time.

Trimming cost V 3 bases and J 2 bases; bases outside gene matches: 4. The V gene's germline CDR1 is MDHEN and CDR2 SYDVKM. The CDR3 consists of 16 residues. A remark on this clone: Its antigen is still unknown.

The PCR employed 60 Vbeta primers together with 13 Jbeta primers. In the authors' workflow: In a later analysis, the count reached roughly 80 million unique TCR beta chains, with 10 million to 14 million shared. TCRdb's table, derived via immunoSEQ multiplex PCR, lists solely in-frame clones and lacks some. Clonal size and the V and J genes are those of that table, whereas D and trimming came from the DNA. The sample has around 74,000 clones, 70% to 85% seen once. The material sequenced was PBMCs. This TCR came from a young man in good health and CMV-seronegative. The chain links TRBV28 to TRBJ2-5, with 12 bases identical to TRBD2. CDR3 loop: CASSFILAGGQETQYF. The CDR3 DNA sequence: TGTGCCAGCAGTTTTATACTAGCGGGAGGTCAAGAGACCCAGTACTTC.